The next 32 T cell receptor beta chains were all read from a single sample in a study of blood T cell repertoires in COVID-19. Measured with immunoSEQ multiplex PCR; TCRdb has only the in-frame clones, and not every one. The sample records roughly 70,000 clones, 90% being singletons. The sample taken for sequencing was peripheral blood. The receptor source for this set is a man aged 45-65 years with COVID-19, enrolled during active disease.

The chain couples TRBV5-6 to TRBJ2-1; unclear D gene. Germline V gene sequence: CDR1 SGHDT, CDR2 YYEEEE. The CDR3 is 11 amino acids. V was shortened by 7 bases and J by 1 base, with 3 bases between the two germline ends. CDR3 coding DNA: TGTGCCAGCCTATCCTACAATGAGCAGTTCTTC. It codes for CASLSYNEQFF.

The chain links TRBV30 to TRBJ2-5, with 12 bases aligning to TRBD1. V lost 7 bases and J lost 5; bases outside the gene matches: 11. The CDR3 loop spans 15 amino acids. Germline lookup yields CDR1 GTSNPN and CDR2 SVGIG (reference sequence). The CDR3 region is CASSSGTGGGETQYF. Written as DNA, the CDR3 is TGTGCCTCCTCCTCCGGGACAGGGGGCGGTGAGACCCAGTACTTC.

A few counts support this clone. The chain is built from TRBV6-5 and TRBJ1-3; no firm D call. The CDR3 is 14 amino acids. The V end was cut by 0 bases, the J end by 0 bases, with 3 bases between. Germline CDR1 MNHEY, CDR2 SVGAGI. CDR3 sequence: CASSYSSSGNTIYF. CDR3 nucleotide sequence: TGTGCCAGCAGTTACTCTAGCTCTGGAAACACCATATATTTT.

This clone has a handful of counts. This rearrangement joins TRBV7-9 to TRBJ1-5; unclear D gene. The CDR3 has 13 amino acids. Germline CDR1 and CDR2: SEHNR and FQNEAQ (reference sequence). Between the trimmed V and J ends, which lost 3 bases and 5 bases, there was a span of 8 bases. DNA of the CDR3: TGTGCCAGCAGCTTGTCCGGGGATCAGCCCCAGCATTTT. This sequence encodes CASSLSGDQPQHF.

This chain connects TRBV6-5 to TRBJ2-7; 10 bases are shared with TRBD2. The CDR3 consists of 14 residues. The V gene's germline CDR1 is MNHEY and CDR2 SVGAGI. Trimming took 2 bases from V and 3 from J; bases not matched to a gene: 1. As DNA, the CDR3 is TGTGCCAGCAGTTACGGACTAGCGGACTACGAGCAGTACTTC. Residues: CASSYGLADYEQYF.

V and J are TRBV6-5 and TRBJ1-2, with 10 bases lining up with TRBD1. CDR3 size: 15 residues. Germline V CDR1 and CDR2: MNHEY, SVGAGI. V lost 0 bases, J lost 5 bases, and 3 bases stayed unmatched. The CDR3 sequence is CASSYSRQGAYGYTF. The CDR3 DNA reads TGTGCCAGCAGTTACTCGAGACAGGGGGCTTATGGCTACACCTTC.

This chain uses TRBV19 with TRBJ1-5; TRBD1 agrees at 8 bases. The CDR3 is 15 residues long. Germline V CDR1 and CDR2: LNHDA, SQIVND (reference sequence). The J segment lost 6 bases and the V segment lost 5 bases, leaving 9 bases of the junction unmatched. As DNA, the CDR3 is TGTGCCAGTAGTGTGCAGGGGGCGCCAGGTCAGCCCCAGCATTTT. Residues: CASSVQGAPGQPQHF. Full variable domain (remainder filled in from reference TRBV19 and TRBJ1-5): DGGITQSPKYLFRKEGQNVTLSCEQNLNHDAMYWYRQDPGQGLRLIYYSQIVNDFQKGDIAEGYSVSREKKESFPLTVTSAQKNPTAFYLCASSVQGAPGQPQHFGDGTRLSIL.

This chain joins TRBV9 and TRBJ1-3, with D unclear. The CDR3 extends over 14 amino acids. V was pared by 2 bases and J by 0 bases, with 6 bases between. The germline CDR1 and CDR2 sequences are SGDLS and YYNGEE. The CDR3 bases are TGTGCCAGCAGCGTTAGAAGCTCTGGAAACACCATATATTTT. Translated, it gives CASSVRSSGNTIYF.

The chain carries TRBV7-2 and TRBJ2-1; D might be TRBD2 (5 bases). In germline, CDR1 is SGHTA, CDR2 FQGNSA. There are 16 residues in the CDR3. Trimming removed 3 bases at V and 6 bases at J, with 18 bases between. The CDR3 here is CASSFPIGVPVNEQFF. In DNA form, the CDR3 reads TGTGCCAGCAGCTTCCCGATCGGGGTCCCGGTCAATGAGCAGTTCTTC.

The J gene is TRBJ2-1, the V gene TRBV3-1 (or the pseudogene TRBV3-2), with D hard to call. The V end was cut by 1 base, the J end by 5 bases, with 6 bases between. The CDR3 length is 13 residues. The germline gives CDR1 LGHDT, CDR2 YNNKEL (reference sequence). The CDR3 DNA sequence: TGTGCCAGCAGCCAAGTGTTCGACAATGAGCAGTTCTTC. It yields the protein CASSQVFDNEQFF.

V and J are TRBV25-1 and TRBJ2-3, with D maybe TRBD1 (5 bases). Germline-derived CDR1 and CDR2 are MGHDK and SYGVNS. The length of the CDR3 is 13 residues. V gave up 0 bases and J gave up 10 bases, with 11 bases separating them. CDR3 coding DNA: TGTGCCAGCAGTGAATACAGGGCCGCGGCGCAGTATTTT. It encodes CASSEYRAAAQYF.

This CDR3 reads CASSLSPGNGYTF. The CDR3 DNA sequence: TGCGCCAGCAGCTTGTCTCCAGGGAATGGCTACACCTTC. V is TRBV5-1 and J is TRBJ1-2, with D possibly being TRBD1 (5 bases). This CDR3 spans 13 amino acids. The germline gives CDR1 SGHRS, CDR2 YFSETQ. Trimming removed 1 base from V and 6 bases from J, with 10 bases in between.

The chain has TRBV29-1 and TRBJ2-3; D uncertain. CDR3 length equals 12 residues. Trimming left V 5 bases short and J 4 bases short, with 10 bases between. Germline-derived CDR1 and CDR2 are SQVTM and ANQGSEA. CDR3 sequence (DNA): TGCAGCGTTAGTCCATCAGCAGATACGCAGTATTTT. Translated, it gives CSVSPSADTQYF.

V and J are TRBV2 and TRBJ1-1; 7 nucleotides line up with TRBD1. The J segment lost 2 bases and the V segment lost 6 bases, leaving 9 bases of the junction unmatched. The CDR3 is made up of 15 amino acids. Germline CDR1 is SNHLY and CDR2 is FYNNEI. CDR3 in amino acids: CASRALRGTNTEAFF. The CDR3 DNA follows: TGTGCCAGCAGAGCCCTCAGGGGGACTAACACTGAAGCTTTCTTT.

CDR3 in amino acids: CSVITGTASLWNEQYF. The CDR3 nucleotides are TGCAGCGTTATCACCGGGACAGCTTCCCTATGGAACGAGCAGTACTTC. The chain combines TRBV29-1 with TRBJ2-7, with 7 bases aligning to TRBD1. Germline V gives CDR1 SQVTM, CDR2 ANQGSEA. V lost 5 bases, J lost 5 bases, and 18 bases stayed unmatched. There are 16 residues in the CDR3.

J is TRBJ2-7 and V is TRBV2, with D possibly TRBD2 on 5 matching bases. Per the germline V gene, CDR1 is SNHLY and CDR2 is FYNNEI. This CDR3 spans 14 amino acids. V lost 8 bases to trimming and J lost 2 bases, with 16 bases between them. CDR3: CASALERSAYEQYF. The DNA of the CDR3 is TGTGCCAGCGCCCTCGAGCGGTCAGCCTACGAGCAGTACTTC.

The V call is TRBV11-2, the J call TRBJ2-1, with 8 bases that match TRBD1. Germline V gene sequence: CDR1 SGHAT, CDR2 FQNNGV. V dropped 5 bases and J dropped 2; count of bases not matched to a gene: 5. This CDR3 is built from 15 residues. Here the CDR3 reads CASSEGQGTYNEQFF. DNA for the CDR3: TGTGCCAGCAGCGAAGGACAGGGCACCTACAATGAGCAGTTCTTC.

This rearrangement joins TRBV10-3 to TRBJ2-7, with a tentative D call TRBD2 (5 bases). Germline CDR1 is ENHRY and CDR2 is SYGVKD. CDR3 length: 13 residues. The V and J ends lost 6 bases and 9 bases respectively, with 18 bases between them. The CDR3 spells CAISPELDSPQYF. CDR3 nucleotides: TGTGCCATCAGCCCGGAGCTGGACTCGCCGCAGTACTTC.

The CDR3 coding sequence is TGTGCCAGCAGCCAACAAATCAACACTGAAGCTTTCTTT. It encodes CASSQQINTEAFF. V is TRBV9 and J is TRBJ1-1, with D unclear. The CDR3 sequence is 13 residues long. Germline V lookup: CDR1 SGDLS, CDR2 YYNGEE. The germline V and J ends were trimmed by 4 bases and 2 bases, with 9 bases remaining between them.

This clone was counted once. V and J are TRBV6-2 or TRBV6-3 and TRBJ2-1, with TRBD2 matching over 9 bases. Looked up from germline, CDR1 is MNHEY and CDR2 is SVGEGT. V lost 4 bases to trimming and J lost 7 bases; unmatched junction nucleotides: 8. This CDR3 region has 15 residues. CDR3 sequence (DNA): TGTGCCAGCAGTTCCCCTAGCGGGATCATGAATGAGCAGTTCTTC. Protein: CASSSPSGIMNEQFF.

V usage is TRBV7-9 and J usage is TRBJ2-7; TRBD2 matches 7 bases. Germline CDR1 is SEHNR and CDR2 is FQNEAQ (reference sequence). The J segment lost 3 bases and the V segment lost 4 bases, leaving 12 bases of the junction unmatched. The CDR3 is 16 residues long. For the CDR3, the DNA is TGTGCCAGCAGCTCCCGAGGGAGGGTAGGCATCTACGAGCAGTACTTC. Translation gives CASSSRGRVGIYEQYF. Looking up the rest from reference TRBV7-9 and TRBJ2-7 gives the full variable domain: DTGVSQNPRHKITKRGQNVTFRCDPISEHNRLYWYRQTLGQGPEFLTYFQNEAQLEKSRLLSDRFSAERPKGSFSTLEIQRTEQGDSAMYLCASSSRGRVGIYEQYFGPGTRLTVT.

The J gene is TRBJ2-5, the V gene TRBV7-9, with 11 nucleotides matching TRBD1. Looked up from germline, CDR1 is SEHNR and CDR2 is FQNEAQ (reference sequence). V trimming: 5 bases; J trimming: 5 bases; junction bases outside the gene matches: 13. The CDR3 is 17 amino acids. CDR3 DNA: TGTGCCAGCAGCCTCAAAGTGGGACAGGGGGGCGGCGAGACCCAGTACTTC. Its protein is CASSLKVGQGGGETQYF. The full variable domain, rest sourced from reference TRBV7-9 and TRBJ2-5, is DTGVSQNPRHKITKRGQNVTFRCDPISEHNRLYWYRQTLGQGPEFLTYFQNEAQLEKSRLLSDRFSAERPKGSFSTLEIQRTEQGDSAMYLCASSLKVGQGGGETQYFGPGTRLLVL.

This clone was found once. The CDR3 reads CASSPRETSWGDTQYF. In DNA, the CDR3 is TGTGCCAGCTCACCCCGGGAGACTAGTTGGGGAGATACGCAGTATTTT. The rearrangement joins TRBV18 to TRBJ2-3, with TRBD2 as a possible D gene (6 bases). CDR1 KGHSH and CDR2 LQKENI come from the germline V gene. Trimming left V 3 bases short and J 5 bases short, with 18 bases between. This CDR3 has 16 residues.

This chain joins TRBV5-1 and TRBJ2-3; 13 nucleotides match TRBD2. Germline loops: CDR1 SGHRS, CDR2 YFSETQ. The CDR3 loop spans 16 amino acids. The J segment lost 2 bases and the V segment lost 4 bases, leaving 4 bases of the junction unmatched. Here the CDR3 reads CASSTGLAGATDTQYF. CDR3 in DNA: TGCGCCAGCAGCACAGGACTAGCGGGAGCCACAGATACGCAGTATTTT.

This chain links TRBV6-5 with TRBJ1-1, with a weak D call TRBD1 (5 bases). The V gene lost 4 bases and the J gene lost 1 base, with 10 bases spanning the gap. This CDR3 region has 14 residues. Germline CDR1 is MNHEY and CDR2 is SVGAGI. CDR3 sequence: CASSSRDPNTEAFF. The CDR3 DNA reads TGTGCCAGCAGTTCCAGGGATCCGAACACTGAAGCTTTCTTT.

This clone appeared a single time. The chain is built from TRBV19 and TRBJ1-2, with D unresolved. Looked up from germline, CDR1 is LNHDA and CDR2 is SQIVND (reference sequence). Trimming pared 8 bases from V and 6 bases from J, leaving 7 bases between. The CDR3 loop spans 10 amino acids. CDR3 in DNA: TGTGCCAGTCAACGCGATGGCTACACCTTC. Its translation: CASQRDGYTF.

The V call is TRBV7-8, the J call TRBJ1-5; D is perhaps TRBD1 (6 bases). Trimming took 5 bases from V and 0 from J, leaving 35 bases between them. Germline V CDR1 and CDR2: SGHVS, FQNEAQ. This CDR3 spans 23 amino acids. CDR3 DNA: TGTGCCAGCAGCCCTACCGGGACACCACGTGCAGGAATCCGCTTCAATAGCAATCAGCCCCAGCATTTT. Protein sequence: CASSPTGTPRAGIRFNSNQPQHF.

This clone has just one count. This chain links TRBV18 with TRBJ1-1; TRBD1 is a possible D gene (6 bases). Germline V gene data show CDR1 as KGHSH and CDR2 as LQKENI. This CDR3 has 16 amino acids. Trimming took 3 bases from V and 7 from J, leaving 21 bases between them. The CDR3 sequence: CASSPLLHRVWGEAFF. CDR3 in DNA: TGTGCCAGCTCACCCCTTCTCCACAGGGTTTGGGGTGAAGCTTTCTTT.

This clone was counted between two and nine times. J is TRBJ2-2 and V is TRBV7-9, with TRBD2 identical over 8 bases. The CDR3 consists of 18 residues. Germline-derived CDR1 and CDR2 are SEHNR and FQNEAQ (reference sequence). The V and J ends lost 5 bases and 0 bases, in that order; junction bases with no gene match: 11. CDR3 nucleotide sequence: TGTGCCAGCAGCCCGGGGGGGGTGGCAGATTCGAACACCGGGGAGCTGTTTTTT. Protein sequence: CASSPGGVADSNTGELFF.

The chain recombines TRBV5-1 with TRBJ2-1, with D perhaps TRBD2 (6 bases). The CDR3 totals 15 residues. The V and J ends lost 5 bases and 6 bases respectively, with 18 bases between them. Germline loops: CDR1 SGHRS, CDR2 YFSETQ. The CDR3 here is CASRSMRDGGNEQFF. The CDR3 DNA reads TGCGCCAGCAGAAGTATGCGGGATGGGGGCAATGAGCAGTTCTTC. The full variable domain, completed using reference TRBV5-1 and TRBJ2-1, is KAGVTQTPRYLIKTRGQQVTLSCSPISGHRSVSWYQQTPGQGLQFLFEYFSETQRNKGNFPGRFSGRQFSNSRSEMNVSTLELGDSALYLCASRSMRDGGNEQFFGPGTRLTVL.

This chain uses TRBV4-1 with TRBJ2-3; 7 nucleotides align to TRBD2. The CDR3 totals 15 residues. J was trimmed by 4 bases and V by 4 bases; bases with no gene match: 8. Germline assignment: CDR1 MGHRA and CDR2 YSYEKL. The CDR3 sequence: CASSPRMGLSDTQYF. CDR3 DNA: TGCGCCAGCAGCCCGCGAATGGGACTATCAGATACGCAGTATTTT.

The V gene is TRBV6-1, the J gene TRBJ2-1, with 11 bases that match TRBD2. CDR1 is MNHNS, CDR2 SASEGT, per germline. This CDR3 has 15 residues. J lost 8 bases, V lost 3 bases, and 6 bases had no gene match. In DNA form, the CDR3 reads TGTGCCAGCAGTGAGCCGGGACTAGCGGTTGATGAGCAGTTCTTC. Translated: CASSEPGLAVDEQFF.